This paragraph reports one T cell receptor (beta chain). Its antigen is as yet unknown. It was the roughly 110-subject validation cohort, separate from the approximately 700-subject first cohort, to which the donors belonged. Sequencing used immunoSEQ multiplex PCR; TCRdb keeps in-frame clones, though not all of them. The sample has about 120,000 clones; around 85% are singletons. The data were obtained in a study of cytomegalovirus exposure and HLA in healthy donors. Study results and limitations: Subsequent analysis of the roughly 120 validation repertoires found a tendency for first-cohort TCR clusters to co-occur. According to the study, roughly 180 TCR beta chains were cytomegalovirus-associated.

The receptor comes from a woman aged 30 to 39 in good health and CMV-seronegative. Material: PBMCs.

The CDR3 DNA follows: TGTGCCAGCACCCAAGTAGGAGGGGCCGATGGCTACACCTTC. It yields the protein CASTQVGGADGYTF. The chain employs TRBV13 and TRBJ1-2; tentatively, D is TRBD1 (5 bases). Germline V gives CDR1 PRHDT, CDR2 FYEKMQ (reference sequence). The CDR3 contains 14 residues. V lost 7 bases and J lost 6, with 18 bases in between.